This T cell receptor beta chain was profiled in a study of T cells expressing NK-cell markers (dated by TCRdb to about 2020). Turning to the overall study: Three sorted T-cell subsets (CD3+CD56+NKG2C+, CD3+CD56+NKG2C- and CD3+CD56-NKG2C+) from roughly 8 donors had their TCR beta-chain repertoires profiled. Sequencing of the libraries produced 2 x 150 bp reads on Illumina HiSeq 2000/2500, MiSeq or NextSeq. The eight sequenced donors were randomly selected healthy volunteers, three men and five women. Among the eight sequenced donors, only one was HCMV-seronegative, while the other seven were HCMV-seropositive.

The full study reports these points: It remained unclear whether the expanded NKG2C-expressing T cell clones were specific for HCMV antigens. In about 6 donors, the dominant CD3+CD56+NKG2C+ clonotypes were found to rank among the top 10 CD8+ clonotypes and to make up about 1.0-7.5% of CD8+ T cells. Those dominant clonotypes were again the most abundant among CD3+CD56-NKG2C+ cells in a few donors, at about 28.3-65%.

As concerns this clonotype: It has no known antigen specificity.

HCMV serostatus was determined by detecting HCMV-specific IgG in serum with a commercial ELISA kit. Peripheral blood mononuclear cells were isolated from blood by Ficoll density gradient centrifugation. Reading from cysteine to phenylalanine, the CDR3 counts 14 amino acids. Nucleotide data are not available. In the germline V gene (reference sequence), CDR1 corresponds to MNHEY and CDR2 to SMNVEV. Sequencing used an Illumina HiSeq 2000. 5'RACE template switching, by which a universal primer site and unique molecular identifiers were added, was used to make TCR beta cDNA libraries. cDNA synthesis was primed from the TCR beta constant segment, followed by two successive PCR amplification steps. Concerning the study's data processing: MIGEC handled demultiplexing of the reads and grouping by UMI, while MiTCR was used to assemble and quantify clonotypes. To remove erroneous sequences, TCR cDNA sequences were retained only when supported by two or more reads. The tcR package was used for downstream repertoire analysis, and clonotypes were matched across fractions by CDR3 nucleotide sequence plus V segment. VDJmatch was used to annotate antigen specificity against VDJdb, with one amino acid substitution allowed in CDR3. Through TCRdb reprocessing, the reads give one entry per CDR3 protein sequence; DNA is omitted. TCRdb, not the authors, supplied the V and J calls. The sample has over 150,000 distinct CDR3 sequences on record. The ten top clones hold 37% of the sample.

Sequenced material: blood T cells: a sorted CD56 or NKG2C T cell subset, CD4+ or CD8+ T cells, or bulk PBMC T cells (not recorded which). Recombination connected TRBV27 to TRBJ2-2. This TCR came from a woman between 50 and 59 years old in good health. Donor details come from another sample of the same person, matched by shared clones. The CDR3 protein: CASSLLVPTGELFF.